The T cell receptor (beta chain) described here comes from a study of T cells in Graves' hyperthyroidism and ophthalmopathy (dated by TCRdb to about 2019). Describing the broader study: Peripheral blood samples were taken at the time of initial diagnosis, prior to any treatment. Whether ophthalmopathy could be predicted prospectively was tested in an independent validation cohort made up of 18 to 20 hyperthyroidism patients plus 17 patients who later progressed to ophthalmopathy. Following sampling, methimazole starting at 30 mg daily was given to hyperthyroidism patients, and high-dose intravenous methylprednisolone was given to ophthalmopathy patients. TCR V-J signatures able to tell the groups apart were searched for in a discovery cohort of 95 to 100 patients, of whom about 40 had Graves' ophthalmopathy and around 56 had stable Graves' hyperthyroidism. The paper describes TCR Vbeta CDR3 sequencing of about 140 peripheral blood samples, made up of 43 ophthalmopathy patients, roughly 80 hyperthyroidism patients and 17 progressor patients. The 90 to 100 discovery patients were randomly split 7:3 into training and test sets. The study also compared thyroid tissue and blood T-cell repertoires from more than five Graves' hyperthyroidism patients.

Ophthalmopathy patients had moderately to severely active disease, with a Clinical Activity Score of 3 or more, a NOSPECS grade of 4 or more, and a disease duration of less than 3 months. Exclusion was applied to patients with uncontrolled infections, other autoimmune diseases, pregnancy or lactation. Diagnoses relied on clinical symptoms, serum thyroxine and TRAb, thyroid ultrasound and orbital computed tomography. Ficoll-Paque density gradient centrifugation was used to isolate PBMCs from about 10 ml of fresh peripheral blood. Total RNA was extracted with Trizol reagent, and quality was checked on an Agilent 2100 Bioanalyzer. This clonotype was recorded at least ten times. It has no known antigen specificity. Qualities for individual bases were not recorded, and no much larger clone is one base off. The TCR beta CDR3 regions were amplified from the RNA transcripts. A first-round RT-PCR of the TCR CDR3 used the HTBI primer set with the Qiagen OneStep RT-PCR kit. The libraries were constructed in a second round of multiplex PCR and then size-selected and purified. Libraries were sequenced paired-end with 100 bp reads on an Illumina HiSeq2000. In the source study's methods: SOAPnuke was used to process the raw data, removing reads that contained adapters or uncalled bases, had a mean Phred below 15, or lacked an exact match to the constant primer or identifier. High-quality paired reads were merged using COPE v1.2.5, and each unique nucleotide sequence was defined as a clonotype. MiTCR v1.1 was used to align clonotypes to the IMGT TRBV, TRBD and TRBJ reference segments. Only V-J combinations with frequency above 0.0001, covering about 99% of repertoires, were analysed. A TCS score was defined as the ratio of F50 (clonal expansion) to E x V (chaos), with BLOSUM62-based TCRdist applied between CDR3 peptides within each V-J. Welch's t-statistics and random forest reduced roughly 500 V-J features to 10 to 15, which were used in a naive Bayes classifier (R e1071). The public reads were quality trimmed at Q25 with fastp and then assembled into clones with MiXCR by TCRdb, keeping productive beta chains. Rows merge per CDR3 protein into single entries with the most common DNA and genes. The V and J calls, along with clone size, are taken from TCRdb and not from the paper's own processing. A total of around 600,000 distinct CDR3 sequences appear in this sample, approximately 15% of them only once. The ten top clones hold 2.5% to 4% of the sample.

The germline V gene provides CDR1 MNHNS and CDR2 SASEGT. Measured from the cysteine to the phenylalanine, the CDR3 is 17 residues long. The read is trimmed to its CDR3 DNA, 51 bases read in frame from base 1. V is pruned by 7 bases and J by 0 bases, leaving 12 bases of the junction without a gene match. The investigation overall reported the following: Blood samples also contained most of the expanded thyroid clonotypes (frequency above 0.001), which suggests that blood repertoires may reflect thyroid immune responses. In validation, progression to ophthalmopathy was predicted by the model with 70% to 71% sensitivity and 72% to 85% specificity, a median of about 6.8 months before onset. Sample size was not statistically predetermined, and blinding of investigators to group allocation was not performed. In cross-validation, a model built on a 13 V-J signature told ophthalmopathy apart from stable hyperthyroidism with approximately 90% sensitivity and roughly 82% specificity, and in testing the same model reached 80%/75%.

Source material: blood. The sequence derives from a woman in her 40s with Graves' ophthalmopathy. The receptor chain draws on TRBV6-1 and TRBJ2-1; 7 nucleotides in the junction match TRBD2. The CDR3 reads CASNPYSGVSSYNEQFF. The nucleotide sequence reads as follows: TGTGCCAGCAACCCCTACAGCGGGGTAAGCTCCTACAATGAGCAGTTCTTC.